Listed here are 9 T cell receptor beta chains from one sample, sequenced in a study of shared clonotypes between healthy human individuals. Profiled with immunoSEQ multiplex PCR; TCRdb holds only in-frame clones, not every one. The profile shows roughly 640,000 clones, under 80% of them singletons. The sequencing sample was made of memory CD4+ T cells sorted from blood. Noted subset: CD45RA-negative fraction. These TCRs come from a woman in her 30s in good health.

The J gene is TRBJ2-2, the V gene TRBV27; 10 positions match TRBD2. The ends lost 2 bases at V and 6 bases at J; junction bases unmatched: 6. CDR1 is MNHEY, CDR2 SMNVEV, per germline (reference sequence). This CDR3 comprises 16 residues. The CDR3 sequence: CASSLERAGGPGELFF. In DNA, the CDR3 is TGTGCCAGCAGTTTAGAGAGAGCGGGAGGGCCCGGGGAGCTGTTTTTT.

The chain uses TRBV2 and TRBJ1-4; no firm D call. This CDR3 is 13 amino acids long. The germline V gene has CDR1 SNHLY and CDR2 FYNNEI. The V end lost 0 bases, the J end lost 8 bases, and 7 bases lay between the germline ends. The CDR3 coding sequence is TGTGCCAGCAGTGAAGCGGGTTGGGAAAAACTGTTTTTT. It translates to CASSEAGWEKLFF.

This clone appeared many times. J is TRBJ2-5 and V is TRBV5-1; no clear D gene. Trimming pared 0 bases from V and 3 bases from J, leaving 12 bases between. CDR1 and CDR2 from the germline V gene are SGHRS and YFSETQ. This CDR3 is 15 amino acids long. In nucleotides, the CDR3 is TGCGCCAGCAGCTTGGGGGCAGCAACCAAAGAGACCCAGTACTTC. This encodes CASSLGAATKETQYF.

Only one count was recorded for this clone. This rearrangement joins TRBV6-1 to TRBJ2-5; 7 bases agree with TRBD1. This CDR3 region has 14 residues. From germline, CDR1 is MNHNS and CDR2 SASEGT. Trimming took 6 bases from V and 2 from J; bases not matched to a gene: 6. The CDR3 reads CASSSGQPQETQYF. The CDR3, as DNA: TGTGCCAGCAGCTCGGGACAGCCTCAAGAGACCCAGTACTTC.

For this clone: Other DNA sequences in the sample encode the same CDR3. V gene TRBV5-1 combines with J gene TRBJ2-5; 7 nucleotides align to TRBD2. Trimming cost V 0 bases and J 5 bases; bases outside gene matches: 4. Germline V gene lookup returns CDR1 SGHRS and CDR2 YFSETQ. The CDR3 contains 14 residues. For the CDR3, the DNA is TGCGCCAGCAGCTTGGGGGCGGGAGAGGAGACCCAGTACTTC. This codes for CASSLGAGEETQYF.

V usage is TRBV6-5 and J usage is TRBJ2-1; 9 bases match TRBD2. The CDR3 loop spans 16 amino acids. Germline assignment: CDR1 MNHEY and CDR2 SVGAGI. J was trimmed by 4 bases and V by 4 bases; bases with no gene match: 8. The CDR3 here is CASSSLTSGRYNEQFF. For the CDR3, the DNA is TGTGCCAGCAGTTCCCTTACTAGCGGGCGTTACAATGAGCAGTTCTTC.

As concerns this clone: Other DNA sequences in the same sample also yield this CDR3. The chain joins TRBV5-1 to TRBJ1-4, with 7 bases matching TRBD1. From germline, CDR1 is SGHRS and CDR2 YFSETQ. The CDR3 spans 15 residues. Trimming at V came to 0 bases and at J to 5 bases, leaving 4 bases not matched to a gene. CDR3 residues: CASSLGDRDNEKLFF. The DNA for the CDR3 is TGCGCCAGCAGCTTGGGTGACAGGGACAATGAAAAACTGTTTTTT. Combining the CDR3 with reference TRBV5-1 and TRBJ1-4 gives the whole variable domain KAGVTQTPRYLIKTRGQQVTLSCSPISGHRSVSWYQQTPGQGLQFLFEYFSETQRNKGNFPGRFSGRQFSNSRSEMNVSTLELGDSALYLCASSLGDRDNEKLFFGSGTQLSVL.

The chain recombines TRBV13 with TRBJ2-5; TRBD2 is a possible D gene (6 bases). Germline V gene sequence: CDR1 PRHDT, CDR2 FYEKMQ (reference sequence). Trimming took off 5 bases at V and 1 base at J, with 17 bases between the two ends. This CDR3 is 16 amino acids long. CDR3 amino acids: CASSKTPRTTQETQYF. In DNA form, the CDR3 reads TGTGCCAGCAGCAAGACACCAAGGACTACCCAAGAGACCCAGTACTTC.

V gene TRBV7-6 combines with J gene TRBJ2-7, with D perhaps matching TRBD1 (6 bases). This CDR3 is 14 amino acids long. Germline CDR1 SGHVS, CDR2 FNYEAQ. Trimming took 1 base from V and 3 from J, leaving 10 bases between them. The CDR3 bases are TGTGCCAGCAGCTTAGACCAGGGGAACTACGAGCAGTACTTC. It is translated as CASSLDQGNYEQYF.